The 31 T cell receptor beta chains given below trace back to one sample, sequenced in a study of CXCR3-negative and CXCR3-positive naive CD8 T cells. Each TRB cDNA library was prepared by 5' RACE (with UMI labels). TCRdb reprocessed the 5' RACE reads, keeping one entry per CDR3 protein, no DNA. The listing contains just over 60,000 distinct CDR3 sequences. Material: naive CXCR3- CD8+ T cells from blood. The subset denotes: CD45RO-CCR7+CD27+CD95- naive CD8+ T cells lacking CXCR3 (TNR3-). These receptors came from a human donor in good health. Some clones in this sample may be carry-over from other donors' samples.

The chain is built from TRBV4-2 and TRBJ2-3; checking the TCRdb D call of TRBD2 is not possible without DNA. The CDR3 consists of 16 residues. The germline V gene has CDR1 LGHNA and CDR2 YNFKEQ. CDR3 region: CASSQLAGGPSDTQYF.

The rearrangement links TRBV6-2 or TRBV6-3 to TRBJ1-1. The CDR3 consists of 12 residues. Germline CDR1 and CDR2: MNHEY and SVGEGT. The CDR3 reads CASSFRDTEAFF.

The V call is TRBV29-1, the J call TRBJ2-7. CDR1 SQVTM and CDR2 ANQGSEA come from the germline V gene. CDR3 length equals 14 residues. Here the CDR3 reads CSVEAADEAYEQYF.

V and J are TRBV29-1 and TRBJ2-5; TCRdb calls TRBD2, which cannot be checked without DNA. CDR3 length: 18 residues. From germline, CDR1 is SQVTM and CDR2 ANQGSEA. The CDR3 here is CSVEPAMVWRSHIKTQYF.

The chain uses TRBV7-2 and TRBJ1-2. This CDR3 comprises 14 residues. CDR1 is SGHTA and CDR2 is FQGNSA in the germline V gene. The CDR3 loop reads CASSLRDDLVGYTF.

The chain joins TRBV4-1 to TRBJ1-5; TCRdb outputs TRBD1, but without DNA this stays unchecked. The CDR3 is 15 amino acids. CDR1 is MGHRA and CDR2 is YSYEKL in the germline V gene. CDR3 region: CASSQVGGAVQPQHF.

The chain recombines TRBV5-1 with TRBJ1-6; TCRdb's D call, TRBD1, is unchecked because there is no DNA. This CDR3 is built from 13 residues. CDR1 and CDR2 (germline): SGHRS, YFSETQ. The CDR3 spells CASSFEGDSPLHF.

V usage is TRBV6-5 and J usage is TRBJ1-1; TCRdb proposes TRBD1, but this gene call is untestable without DNA. The CDR3 has 14 amino acids. CDR1 and CDR2 (germline): MNHEY, SVGAGI. CDR3 region: CASSSLTGPTEAFF.

This rearrangement joins TRBV6-6 to TRBJ2-5; TCRdb selects TRBD1, and the lack of DNA leaves this call unchecked. The CDR3 extends over 14 amino acids. CDR1 and CDR2 from the germline V gene are MNHNY and SVGAGI (reference sequence). CDR3 sequence: CASRLRGGEETQYF.

The gene calls are TRBV7-6 and TRBJ2-1; lacking DNA, the TRBD1 call made by TCRdb goes unchecked. CDR1 and CDR2 from the germline V gene are SGHVS and FNYEAQ. This CDR3 is 14 amino acids long. The CDR3 loop reads CASSLSGGHNEQFF.

The rearrangement uses TRBV19 and TRBJ1-1; TCRdb's D gene call, TRBD1, goes unchecked for lack of DNA. From germline, CDR1 is LNHDA and CDR2 SQIVND (reference sequence). The CDR3 runs 12 residues. CDR3 loop: CASAPGDTEAFF.

The rearrangement uses TRBV7-7 and TRBJ2-7. The CDR3 consists of 16 residues. Germline loops: CDR1 SSHAT, CDR2 FNYEAQ (reference sequence). CDR3 loop: CASRTTWTASSYEQYF.

V is TRBV7-2 and J is TRBJ2-3; checking the TCRdb D call of TRBD2 is not possible without DNA. Looked up from germline, CDR1 is SGHTA and CDR2 is FQGNSA. CDR3 size: 21 residues. This chain's CDR3 is CASSLGALVLNLRSSTDTQYF.

CDR3 loop: CASSTQRGAEQYF. V is TRBV28 and J is TRBJ2-7; TCRdb's assignment of TRBD2 cannot be checked, as there is no DNA. This CDR3 has 13 residues. CDR1 and CDR2 from the germline V gene are MDHEN and SYDVKM.

The chain carries TRBV23-1 and TRBJ2-3; TCRdb names TRBD2, which stays unverified in the absence of DNA. TRBV23-1 is marked as an open reading frame, function uncertain. This CDR3 spans 16 amino acids. CDR3 protein: CASSHTNSGRTDTQYF.

The chain joins TRBV20-1 to TRBJ2-1; the D gene TCRdb calls, TRBD2, cannot be checked with no DNA. Germline V gives CDR1 DFQATT, CDR2 SNEGSKA (reference sequence). The CDR3 consists of 16 residues. CDR3 sequence: CSARAPPPEVVNEQFF.

The V call is TRBV7-8, the J call TRBJ2-3; TCRdb lists TRBD2, though no DNA is available to test this call. Germline V lookup: CDR1 SGHVS, CDR2 FQNEAQ. This CDR3 region has 17 residues. CDR3 amino acids: CASSSPTSGLLGDTQYF. Drawing the rest from reference TRBV7-8 and TRBJ2-3, the complete variable domain is GAGVSQSPRYKVAKRGQDVALRCDPISGHVSLFWYQQALGQGPEFLTYFQNEAQLDKSGLPSDRFFAERPEGSVSTLKIQRTQQEDSAVYLCASSSPTSGLLGDTQYFGPGTRLTVL.

This chain uses TRBV20-1 with TRBJ1-5; TCRdb picks TRBD1, but there is no DNA to check that call. The CDR3 consists of 16 residues. Germline lookup yields CDR1 DFQATT and CDR2 SNEGSKA (reference sequence). The CDR3 spells CSARGTGVFSNQPQHF.

This sequence joins TRBV29-1 and TRBJ2-3; TCRdb selects TRBD2, and the lack of DNA leaves this call unchecked. The CDR3 consists of 16 residues. From germline, CDR1 is SQVTM and CDR2 ANQGSEA. The chain's CDR3 is CSVAGTSGSSTDTQYF.

The rearrangement uses TRBV4-3 and TRBJ1-1; the TCRdb call, TRBD1, lacks DNA for checking. The germline V gene encodes CDR1 LGHNA and CDR2 YSLEER. The CDR3 contains 17 residues. CDR3: CASSLQVWGAQNTEAFF.

The chain employs TRBV7-6 and TRBJ1-5. Germline V gene data show CDR1 as SGHVS and CDR2 as FNYEAQ. This CDR3 region has 17 residues. The CDR3 reads CASSLNSYDYSNQPQHF.

The chain carries TRBV6-4 and TRBJ2-1; the TCRdb D gene call, TRBD2, has no DNA to confirm it. The CDR3 contains 15 residues. The germline V gene encodes CDR1 MRHNA and CDR2 SNTAGT. CDR3: CASSEASGGFNEQFF.

The chain carries TRBV29-1 and TRBJ1-1; without DNA, the TCRdb call of TRBD1 cannot be checked. CDR1 is SQVTM, CDR2 ANQGSEA, per germline. CDR3 size: 15 residues. Here the CDR3 reads CSVHPTGTANTEAFF.

This sequence joins TRBV6-5 and TRBJ2-3; TCRdb proposes TRBD1, but this gene call is untestable without DNA. The CDR3 is made up of 15 amino acids. Germline loops: CDR1 MNHEY, CDR2 SVGAGI. CDR3 in amino acids: CASSAGTGGPDTQYF.

The chain couples TRBV29-1 to TRBJ2-1. CDR1 is SQVTM, CDR2 ANQGSEA, per germline. CDR3 length equals 14 residues. The CDR3 loop is CSVNHISVYNEQFF.

This chain connects TRBV7-6 to TRBJ1-1. Germline CDR1 reads SGHVS; CDR2 reads FNYEAQ. The CDR3 extends over 14 amino acids. The CDR3 reads CASSLSAGSTEAFF. The variable domain in full, completed from reference TRBV7-6 and TRBJ1-1, reads GAGVSQSPRYKVTKRGQDVALRCDPISGHVSLYWYRQALGQGPEFLTYFNYEAQQDKSGLPNDRFSAERPEGSISTLTIQRTEQRDSAMYRCASSLSAGSTEAFFGQGTRLTVV.

The chain's CDR3 is CASSPAPETEAFF. The J gene is TRBJ1-1, the V gene TRBV7-9; TCRdb designates TRBD1, a call that cannot be tested without DNA. CDR3 length equals 13 residues. From germline, CDR1 is SEHNR and CDR2 FQNEAQ (reference sequence).

This rearrangement joins TRBV4-3 to TRBJ2-1; TCRdb's D call, TRBD1, is unchecked because there is no DNA. Germline CDR1 LGHNA, CDR2 YSLEER. This CDR3 comprises 14 residues. CDR3 protein: CASRGDRDYNEQFF.

The genes are TRBV29-1 and TRBJ2-7; no DNA is available, so the TRBD1 call from TCRdb remains unchecked. Germline V gives CDR1 SQVTM, CDR2 ANQGSEA. This CDR3 has 14 amino acids. This chain's CDR3 is CSVLWGGRSDEQYF.

The rearrangement uses TRBV6-2 or TRBV6-3 and TRBJ2-1; as DNA is missing, the TRBD1 call by TCRdb cannot be tested. The CDR3 covers 14 residues. Germline loops: CDR1 MNHEY, CDR2 SVGEGT. The CDR3 reads CASSYVWGTNEQFF.

This chain joins TRBV10-3 and TRBJ2-6; absent DNA, TCRdb's TRBD1 call cannot be checked. The V gene's germline CDR1 is ENHRY and CDR2 SYGVKD. The CDR3 is 17 residues long. The CDR3: CAIRSGTGASGANVLTF.